These 9 T cell receptor beta chains were all obtained from the same sample, sequenced in a study of Ad26.COV2.S vaccination and SARS-CoV-2 variants. The treatment was: roughly 18 received Ad26.COV2.S at low or high dose, single or two shots; about 5 received placebo; per-sample allocation not given. Day 63 after the first injection of vaccine or placebo was the sampling time. Only in-frame clones appear in the TCRdb table, and some are missing; sequencing was by immunoSEQ multiplex PCR. The sample contains 440,000 or so clones, about 90% of which appear only once. Material: peripheral blood, obtained in a trial of Ad26.COV2.S vaccine versus placebo. Source of these receptors: a person aged 18-65 years who received the Ad26.COV2.S COVID-19 vaccine or a placebo.

The chain combines TRBV4-3 with TRBJ2-3, with 7 bases identical to TRBD2. The CDR3 extends over 17 amino acids. The trim removed 0 bases at V and 4 bases at J, leaving 10 bases unmatched. CDR1 LGHNA and CDR2 YSLEER come from the germline V gene. Here the CDR3 DNA reads TGCGCCAGCAGCCAAGATCTGGGGCGGGAGATATCAGATACGCAGTATTTT. As protein: CASSQDLGREISDTQYF.

This clone was found once. The chain couples TRBV4-2 to TRBJ2-2; TRBD2 aligns across 8 bases. Germline V gene sequence: CDR1 LGHNA, CDR2 YNFKEQ. The CDR3 runs 20 residues. Germline trimming cut 0 bases from V and 4 bases from J; bases unmatched to any gene: 16. The CDR3 DNA reads as TGTGCCAGCAGCCAAGACCTACAGGACCCACGGGGGGGAACCACCGGGGAGCTGTTTTTT. Translated: CASSQDLQDPRGGTTGELFF.

The J gene is TRBJ2-3, the V gene TRBV7-2; TRBD2 agrees at 11 bases. CDR1 and CDR2 from the germline V gene are SGHTA and FQGNSA. The CDR3 extends over 16 amino acids. V lost 7 bases and J lost 3; bases outside the gene matches: 9. The CDR3 nucleotides are TGTGCCAGCACCTCATCTAGCGGGAGGTTGACAGATACGCAGTATTTT. As protein: CASTSSSGRLTDTQYF.

V and J are TRBV5-4 and TRBJ2-2, with 10 nucleotides matching TRBD2. The CDR3 has 16 residues. Losses at the gene ends were 0 bases for V and 8 bases for J; bases not matched to a gene: 7. Germline loops: CDR1 SGHNT, CDR2 YYREEE (reference sequence). The CDR3 reads CASSLGAGGPEGELFF. The CDR3 DNA reads TGTGCCAGCAGCTTGGGAGCGGGAGGGCCGGAGGGGGAGCTGTTTTTT.

This chain connects TRBV19 to TRBJ2-2, with a possible D match to TRBD1 (6 bases). Germline CDR1 and CDR2: LNHDA and SQIVND (reference sequence). V shed 11 bases and J shed 0 bases, with 13 bases lying between them. The CDR3 is 14 amino acids. The CDR3 region has the DNA TGTGCCTCCACAGGGCCACCGAACACCGGGGAGCTGTTTTTT. Encoded protein: CASTGPPNTGELFF.

The chain has TRBV6-5 and TRBJ1-1; possibly TRBD1 for D (5 bases). Germline assignment: CDR1 MNHEY and CDR2 SVGAGI. Trimming pared 10 bases from V and 1 base from J, leaving 13 bases between. The CDR3 runs to 13 residues. CDR3 sequence reads: CATPRGGNTEAFF. The CDR3 coding sequence is TGTGCCACCCCCCGGGGGGGGAACACTGAAGCTTTCTTT.

J is TRBJ2-7 and V is TRBV4-3; weak D call: TRBD2 (5 bases). This CDR3 spans 14 amino acids. From germline, CDR1 is LGHNA and CDR2 YSLEER. Trimming left V 1 base short and J 2 bases short, with 9 bases between. CDR3: CASSQGTGTYEQYF. The DNA of the CDR3 is TGCGCCAGCAGCCAAGGGACTGGAACCTACGAGCAGTACTTC.

The chain is built from TRBV19 and TRBJ2-3; D is unclear. This CDR3 comprises 14 residues. The V gene's germline CDR1 is LNHDA and CDR2 SQIVND (reference sequence). Trimming left V 6 bases short and J 0 bases short, with 10 bases between. CDR3 loop: CASRDAGSTDTQYF. In DNA form, the CDR3 reads TGTGCCAGTAGAGACGCCGGAAGCACAGATACGCAGTATTTT.

The chain carries TRBV28 and TRBJ2-1, with TRBD1 as a possible D gene (6 bases). The CDR3 sequence is 16 residues long. Germline CDR1 is MDHEN and CDR2 is SYDVKM. Trimming stripped 5 bases from V and 7 bases from J, with 21 bases between. The CDR3 DNA reads as TGTGCCAGCAGTCTAAGACAGGAAAACGTTTATAATGAGCAGTTCTTC. This sequence encodes CASSLRQENVYNEQFF.